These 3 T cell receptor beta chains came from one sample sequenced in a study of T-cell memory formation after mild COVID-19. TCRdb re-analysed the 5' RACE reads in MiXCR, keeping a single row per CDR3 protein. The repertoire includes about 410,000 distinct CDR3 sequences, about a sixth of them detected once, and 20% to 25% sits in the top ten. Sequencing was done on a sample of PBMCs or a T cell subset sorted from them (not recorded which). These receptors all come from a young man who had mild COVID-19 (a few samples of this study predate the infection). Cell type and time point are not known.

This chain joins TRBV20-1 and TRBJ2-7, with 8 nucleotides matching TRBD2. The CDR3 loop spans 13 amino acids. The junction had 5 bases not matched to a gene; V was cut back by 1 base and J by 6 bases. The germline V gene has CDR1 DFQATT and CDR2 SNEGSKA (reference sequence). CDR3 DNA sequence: TGCAGTGCTAGAGGTACCGCGGGGGGCGAGCAGTACTTC. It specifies CSARGTAGGEQYF.

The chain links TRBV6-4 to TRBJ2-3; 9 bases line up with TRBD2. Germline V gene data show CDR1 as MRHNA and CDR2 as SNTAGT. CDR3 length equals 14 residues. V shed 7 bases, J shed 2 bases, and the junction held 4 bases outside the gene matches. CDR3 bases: TGTGCCAGCAAGCGGGGGGAAAACACAGATACGCAGTATTTT. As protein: CASKRGENTDTQYF.

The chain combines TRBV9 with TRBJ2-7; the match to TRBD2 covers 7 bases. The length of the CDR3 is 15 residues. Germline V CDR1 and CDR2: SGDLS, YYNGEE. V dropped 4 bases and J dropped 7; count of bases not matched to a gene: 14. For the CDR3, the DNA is TGTGCCAGCAGCACGTCCCGGGACTACCTCGGTGAGCAGTACTTC. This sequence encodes CASSTSRDYLGEQYF. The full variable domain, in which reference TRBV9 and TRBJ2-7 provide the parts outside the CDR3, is DSGVTQTPKHLITATGQRVTLRCSPRSGDLSVYWYQQSLDQGLQFLIQYYNGEERAKGNILERFSAQQFPDLHSELNLSSLELGDSALYFCASSTSRDYLGEQYFGPGTRLTVT.